The rows below give T cell receptor beta chains drawn from one sample of a study of blood T cell repertoires in COVID-19. Only in-frame clones appear in the TCRdb table, and some are missing; sequencing was by immunoSEQ multiplex PCR. The sample includes 110,000 to 150,000 clones, about 80% seen only once; the top ten take about 6%. Sequencing was done on a sample of PBMCs or T cells enriched from blood (not recorded which). Source of these receptors: a woman between 50 and 59 years old who had recovered from COVID-19. Both conserved end residues are part of each CDR3. Fields, in order: CDR3 protein, CDR3 DNA, D gene, J gene, V gene, clone size. D genes are given only for firm matches. Clone size is stated in some rows and not others, as once, few, many or a class when expanded.

CDR3aa: CASSHAGGSSIIYTEAFF; CDR3nt: TGTGCCAGCAGCCATGCAGGGGGCAGTTCTATCATTTACACTGAAGCTTTCTTT; d_gene: TRBD1; j_gene: TRBJ1-1; v_gene: TRBV3-1/TRBV3-2; abundance: few
CDR3aa: CASRDSGNLVGYSNQPQHF; CDR3nt: TGTGCCAGCAGAGATTCCGGGAACTTGGTGGGCTATAGCAATCAGCCCCAGCATTTT; d_gene: -; j_gene: TRBJ1-5; v_gene: TRBV2; abundance: many
CDR3aa: CAIKGTGEQETQYF; CDR3nt: TGTGCCATCAAAGGGACAGGAGAACAAGAGACCCAGTACTTC; d_gene: TRBD1; j_gene: TRBJ2-5; v_gene: TRBV10-3; abundance: -
CDR3aa: CASSPYTISGNTIYF; CDR3nt: TGCGCCAGCAGCCCTTACACGATCTCTGGAAACACCATATATTTT; d_gene: -; j_gene: TRBJ1-3; v_gene: TRBV5-1; abundance: few
CDR3aa: CASSYSRGSAGELFF; CDR3nt: TGTGCCAGCAGTTACTCGAGGGGGAGCGCCGGGGAGCTGTTTTTT; d_gene: -; j_gene: TRBJ2-2; v_gene: TRBV6-5; abundance: -
CDR3aa: CASSQTGGAVNEKLFF; CDR3nt: TGTGCCAGCTCTCAAACAGGAGGGGCAGTTAATGAAAAACTGTTTTTT; d_gene: -; j_gene: TRBJ1-4; v_gene: TRBV5-5; abundance: -
CDR3aa: CASSSAGAGRNEQFF; CDR3nt: TGCGCCAGCAGCTCGGCTGGGGCAGGTCGAAATGAGCAGTTCTTC; d_gene: -; j_gene: TRBJ2-1; v_gene: TRBV5-1; abundance: -
CDR3aa: CASSQGATDEKLFF; CDR3nt: TGTGCCAGCTCCCAGGGGGCTACGGATGAAAAACTGTTTTTT; d_gene: TRBD1; j_gene: TRBJ1-4; v_gene: TRBV18; abundance: -
CDR3aa: CASSDGGRGITEAFF; CDR3nt: TGTGCCAGCAGTGATGGGGGCAGAGGGATCACTGAAGCTTTCTTT; d_gene: -; j_gene: TRBJ1-1; v_gene: TRBV2; abundance: -
CDR3aa: CATSDLPGQDSNQPQHF; CDR3nt: TGTGCCACCAGTGACCTCCCGGGACAGGATAGCAATCAGCCCCAGCATTTT; d_gene: TRBD1; j_gene: TRBJ1-5; v_gene: TRBV24-1; abundance: -
CDR3aa: CASSLRVRGNTEAFF; CDR3nt: TGTGCCAGCAGTTTAAGGGTCAGGGGGAACACTGAAGCTTTCTTT; d_gene: -; j_gene: TRBJ1-1; v_gene: TRBV27; abundance: once
CDR3aa: CASSFGSGNTIYF; CDR3nt: TGTGCCAGCAGCTTTGGGAGCGGAAACACCATATATTTT; d_gene: -; j_gene: TRBJ1-3; v_gene: TRBV7-2; abundance: -
CDR3aa: CASSQTSGGVLRTDTQYF; CDR3nt: TGTGCCAGCAGCCAGACTAGCGGGGGGGTCCTACGCACAGATACGCAGTATTTT; d_gene: TRBD2; j_gene: TRBJ2-3; v_gene: TRBV3-1/TRBV3-2; abundance: -
CDR3aa: CASSEGGSLNTEAFF; CDR3nt: TGTGCCAGCAGTGAAGGAGGCAGCCTGAACACTGAAGCTTTCTTT; d_gene: -; j_gene: TRBJ1-1; v_gene: TRBV6-1; abundance: -
CDR3aa: CASSVSSSSYNSPLHF; CDR3nt: TGTGCCAGCAGTGTCTCGTCGAGCTCCTATAATTCACCCCTCCACTTT; d_gene: -; j_gene: TRBJ1-6; v_gene: TRBV2; abundance: few
CDR3aa: CASSWDRDRGQPQHF; CDR3nt: TGTGCCAGCAGTTGGGACAGGGATAGGGGTCAGCCCCAGCATTTT; d_gene: TRBD1; j_gene: TRBJ1-5; v_gene: TRBV6-5; abundance: -
CDR3aa: CASSYTGSGGETQYF; CDR3nt: TGTGCCAGCAGCTATACCGGATCCGGAGGAGAGACCCAGTACTTC; d_gene: -; j_gene: TRBJ2-5; v_gene: TRBV5-5; abundance: -
CDR3aa: CASSLSGQVVGYTF; CDR3nt: TGTGCCAGCAGTCTATCGGGACAGGTAGTGGGCTACACCTTC; d_gene: TRBD1; j_gene: TRBJ1-2; v_gene: TRBV27; abundance: -
CDR3aa: CASSMSGDGYTF; CDR3nt: TGTGCCAGTAGTATGTCGGGGGATGGCTACACCTTC; d_gene: -; j_gene: TRBJ1-2; v_gene: TRBV19; abundance: -
CDR3aa: CASRNTYRTFNEKLFF; CDR3nt: TGTGCCAGTAGAAATACCTACCGGACTTTTAATGAAAAACTGTTTTTT; d_gene: -; j_gene: TRBJ1-4; v_gene: TRBV19; abundance: -
CDR3aa: CASSVGLAGGWDSTDTQYF; CDR3nt: TGTGCCAGCAGTGTGGGACTAGCGGGGGGCTGGGATAGCACAGATACGCAGTATTTT; d_gene: TRBD2; j_gene: TRBJ2-3; v_gene: TRBV2; abundance: -
CDR3aa: CASSIARSSGNTIYF; CDR3nt: TGTGCCAGTAGTATTGCGAGAAGCTCTGGAAACACCATATATTTT; d_gene: -; j_gene: TRBJ1-3; v_gene: TRBV19; abundance: once
CDR3aa: CASSLDGRGNQPQHF; CDR3nt: TGCGCCAGCAGCTTGGATGGTCGGGGCAATCAGCCCCAGCATTTT; d_gene: -; j_gene: TRBJ1-5; v_gene: TRBV5-1; abundance: -
CDR3aa: CASSSVPGLYNEQFF; CDR3nt: TGTGCCAGCAGCTCAGTACCCGGACTGTACAATGAGCAGTTCTTC; d_gene: -; j_gene: TRBJ2-1; v_gene: TRBV7-9; abundance: -
CDR3aa: CASRDRGPEEKLFF; CDR3nt: TGTGCCAGTAGAGACAGGGGGCCGGAGGAAAAACTGTTTTTT; d_gene: TRBD1; j_gene: TRBJ1-4; v_gene: TRBV19; abundance: -
CDR3aa: CASREGSYEQYF; CDR3nt: TGTGCCAGCAGGGAGGGATCCTACGAGCAGTACTTC; d_gene: -; j_gene: TRBJ2-7; v_gene: TRBV2; abundance: -
CDR3aa: CASSVGGRGTGELFF; CDR3nt: TGTGCCAGCAGCGTCGGTGGCAGGGGAACCGGGGAGCTGTTTTTT; d_gene: -; j_gene: TRBJ2-2; v_gene: TRBV9; abundance: -
CDR3aa: CASSQRGGRTEAFF; CDR3nt: TGTGCCAGCAGCCAACGGGGTGGCCGGACTGAAGCTTTCTTT; d_gene: -; j_gene: TRBJ1-1; v_gene: TRBV3-1/TRBV3-2; abundance: -
CDR3aa: CASSPRPGLADTDTQYF; CDR3nt: TGTGCCAGCAGCCCCCGACCGGGACTAGCGGACACAGATACGCAGTATTTT; d_gene: TRBD2; j_gene: TRBJ2-3; v_gene: TRBV9; abundance: once
CDR3aa: CASSPIQVSSYNEQFF; CDR3nt: TGTGCCAGCAGCCCTATACAGGTTAGCTCCTACAATGAGCAGTTCTTC; d_gene: -; j_gene: TRBJ2-1; v_gene: TRBV7-8; abundance: -
CDR3aa: CASSPTGQGLSTDTQYF; CDR3nt: TGTGCCAGCAGCCCCACCGGACAGGGGCTAAGCACAGATACGCAGTATTTT; d_gene: TRBD1; j_gene: TRBJ2-3; v_gene: TRBV9; abundance: once
CDR3aa: CASSLGAGHYNEQFF; CDR3nt: TGTGCCAGCAGCTTAGGGGCGGGCCACTACAATGAGCAGTTCTTC; d_gene: -; j_gene: TRBJ2-1; v_gene: TRBV11-2; abundance: -
CDR3aa: CASSLRGQRNTEAFF; CDR3nt: TGTGCCAGCAGTCTCAGGGGACAGAGAAACACTGAAGCTTTCTTT; d_gene: TRBD1; j_gene: TRBJ1-1; v_gene: TRBV27; abundance: -
CDR3aa: CASSPGSHGNYEQYF; CDR3nt: TGTGCCAGCAGCCCCGGGTCCCACGGTAACTACGAGCAGTACTTC; d_gene: -; j_gene: TRBJ2-7; v_gene: TRBV9; abundance: -
CDR3aa: CASSLRGQNNEQFF; CDR3nt: TGTGCCAGCAGCTTACGCGGACAGAACAATGAGCAGTTCTTC; d_gene: -; j_gene: TRBJ2-1; v_gene: TRBV7-9; abundance: -
CDR3aa: CASSLWGARYNEQFF; CDR3nt: TGTGCCAGCAGTTTATGGGGGGCTCGGTACAATGAGCAGTTCTTC; d_gene: -; j_gene: TRBJ2-1; v_gene: TRBV28; abundance: -
CDR3aa: CASSKQGVSEAFF; CDR3nt: TGCGCCAGCAGCAAACAGGGGGTCTCTGAAGCTTTCTTT; d_gene: TRBD1; j_gene: TRBJ1-1; v_gene: TRBV5-1; abundance: few
CDR3aa: CSVGGGSNQPQHF; CDR3nt: TGCAGCGTCGGGGGGGGTAGCAATCAGCCCCAGCATTTT; d_gene: -; j_gene: TRBJ1-5; v_gene: TRBV29-1; abundance: -
CDR3aa: CASSLPGGGRGMNYGYTF; CDR3nt: TGTGCCAGCAGTCTCCCCGGTGGGGGTCGGGGGATGAACTATGGCTACACCTTC; d_gene: -; j_gene: TRBJ1-2; v_gene: TRBV28; abundance: -
CDR3aa: CTSSQDLTSGHDHEQFF; CDR3nt: TGCACCAGCAGCCAAGATCTGACTAGCGGCCATGACCATGAGCAGTTCTTC; d_gene: -; j_gene: TRBJ2-1; v_gene: TRBV1; abundance: -